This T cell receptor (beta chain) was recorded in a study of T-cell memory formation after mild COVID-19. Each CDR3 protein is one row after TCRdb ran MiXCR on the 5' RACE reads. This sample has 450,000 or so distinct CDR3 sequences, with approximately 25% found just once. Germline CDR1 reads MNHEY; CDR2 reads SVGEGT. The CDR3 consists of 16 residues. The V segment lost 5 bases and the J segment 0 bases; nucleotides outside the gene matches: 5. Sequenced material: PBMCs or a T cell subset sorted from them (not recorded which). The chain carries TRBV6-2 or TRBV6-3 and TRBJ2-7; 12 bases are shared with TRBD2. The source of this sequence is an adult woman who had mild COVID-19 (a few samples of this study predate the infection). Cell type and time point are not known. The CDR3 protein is CASSRTSGGPSYEQYF. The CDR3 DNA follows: TGTGCCAGCAGTCGTACTAGCGGGGGGCCCTCCTACGAGCAGTACTTC.